Included here is one T cell receptor beta chain sequence, with context. No antigen is known for it. PBMCs came from 10 ml fresh peripheral blood. Template material for amplifying TCR beta CDR3 regions consisted of RNA transcripts. The HTBI primer set served for first-round RT-PCR of the TCR CDR3. One entry per CDR3 protein, called by TCRdb with MiXCR from the multiplex PCR reads. The sample has 500,000 to 750,000 distinct CDR3 sequences; around 14% are singletons. There are 15 residues in the CDR3. Unmatched junction bases numbered 9, after V lost 1 base and J lost 11 bases. The V gene's germline CDR1 is SGHTA and CDR2 FQGNSA. The data originate from a study of T cells in Graves' hyperthyroidism and ophthalmopathy. Turning to the study itself: Peripheral blood was acquired at first diagnosis, ahead of any therapy whatsoever. Findings and caveats of the study: Separating ophthalmopathy from stable hyperthyroidism was achieved by a 13 V-J model.

The rearrangement uses TRBV7-2 and TRBJ2-1; 9 bases match TRBD2. Sequences were obtained from blood. The TCR sequence derives from a young woman with Graves' ophthalmopathy. The CDR3 sequence: CASSLGGTSRLQQFF. The CDR3, as DNA: TGTGCCAGCAGCTTAGGCGGGACTAGCAGATTGCAGCAGTTCTTC.